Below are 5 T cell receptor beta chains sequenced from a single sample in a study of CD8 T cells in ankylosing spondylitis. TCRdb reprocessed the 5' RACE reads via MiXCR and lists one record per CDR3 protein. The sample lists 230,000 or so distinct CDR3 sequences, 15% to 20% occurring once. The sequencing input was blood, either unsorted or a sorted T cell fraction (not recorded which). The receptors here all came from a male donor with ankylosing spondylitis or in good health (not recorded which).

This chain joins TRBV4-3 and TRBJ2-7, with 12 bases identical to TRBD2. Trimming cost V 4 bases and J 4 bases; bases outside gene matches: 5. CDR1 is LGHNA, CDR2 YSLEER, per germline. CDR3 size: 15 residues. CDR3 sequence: CASSRRLAGDYEQYF. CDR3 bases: TGCGCCAGCAGCCGAAGACTAGCGGGAGATTACGAGCAGTACTTC.

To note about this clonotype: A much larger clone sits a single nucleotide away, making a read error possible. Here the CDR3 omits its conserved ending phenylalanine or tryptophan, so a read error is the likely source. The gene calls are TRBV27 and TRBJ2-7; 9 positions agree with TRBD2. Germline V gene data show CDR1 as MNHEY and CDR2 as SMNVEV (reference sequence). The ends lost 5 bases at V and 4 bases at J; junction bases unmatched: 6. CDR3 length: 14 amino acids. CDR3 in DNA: TGTGCCAGCAGTCCGACTAGCGGAGGTTACGAGCAGTACTAC. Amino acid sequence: CASSPTSGGYEQYY.

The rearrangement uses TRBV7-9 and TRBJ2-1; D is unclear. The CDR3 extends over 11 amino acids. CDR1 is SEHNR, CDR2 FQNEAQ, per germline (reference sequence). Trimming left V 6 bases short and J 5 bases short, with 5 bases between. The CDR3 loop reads CASRGNNEQFF. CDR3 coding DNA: TGTGCCAGCAGGGGCAACAATGAGCAGTTCTTC.

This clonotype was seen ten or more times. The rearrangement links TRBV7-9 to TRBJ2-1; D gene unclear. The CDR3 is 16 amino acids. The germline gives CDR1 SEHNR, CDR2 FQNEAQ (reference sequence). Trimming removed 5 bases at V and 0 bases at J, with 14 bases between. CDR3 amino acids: CASSPQTFSSYNEQFF. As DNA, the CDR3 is TGTGCCAGCAGCCCACAGACGTTTAGCTCCTACAATGAGCAGTTCTTC.

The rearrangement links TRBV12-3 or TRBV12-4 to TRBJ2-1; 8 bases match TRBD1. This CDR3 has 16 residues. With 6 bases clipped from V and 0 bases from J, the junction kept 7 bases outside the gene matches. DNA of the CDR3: TGTGCCAGCAGCGACAGGGGCGGACGCTCCTACAATGAGCAGTTCTTC. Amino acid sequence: CASSDRGGRSYNEQFF.